The 27 T cell receptor beta chains in this list originate from one sample, sequenced in a study of T cells after posttransplantation cyclophosphamide. Here immunoSEQ multiplex PCR was the method, and the copy in TCRdb shows in-frame clones only, minus some. Sampling found about 44,000 clones, none seen once. The sequenced sample was PBMCs. These TCRs come from a middle-aged man in good health, CMV-negative, and a related stem cell transplant donor.

At least ten counts were recorded for this clone. The V call is TRBV11-2, the J call TRBJ2-3; possible D gene TRBD1, 5 bases. CDR3 length: 14 amino acids. Deletions cut 4 bases from V and 6 bases from J, with 14 bases between. The germline V gene has CDR1 SGHAT and CDR2 FQNNGV. CDR3 residues: CASSSPGYYDTQYF. In nucleotides, the CDR3 is TGTGCCAGCAGCTCCCCAGGGTATTACGATACGCAGTATTTT. The full variable domain, in which reference TRBV11-2 and TRBJ2-3 provide the parts outside the CDR3, is EAGVAQSPRYKIIEKRQSVAFWCNPISGHATLYWYQQILGQGPKLLIQFQNNGVVDDSQLPKDRFSAERLKGVDSTLKIQPAKLEDSAVYLCASSSPGYYDTQYFGPGTRLTVL.

This clone has at least ten counts. The chain combines TRBV29-1 with TRBJ1-1; D may be TRBD1 (6 bases). CDR1 is SQVTM, CDR2 ANQGSEA, per germline. The CDR3 loop spans 11 amino acids. Trimming removed 7 bases at V and 7 bases at J, with 13 bases between. The CDR3 DNA follows: TGCAGCGCGAGGGGGTCCCTTGAAGCTTTCTTT. Translating gives CSARGSLEAFF.

This clone was counted many times. The chain uses TRBV6-6 and TRBJ2-4, with 11 bases that match TRBD2. Trimming at V came to 5 bases and at J to 3 bases, leaving 6 bases not matched to a gene. Germline V gives CDR1 MNHNY, CDR2 SVGAGI (reference sequence). This CDR3 region has 16 residues. The CDR3 loop reads CASSMTSGTDKNIQYF. CDR3 coding DNA: TGTGCCAGCAGTATGACTAGCGGGACTGACAAAAACATTCAGTACTTC.

Ten or more counts support this clone. The CDR3 DNA sequence: TGTGCCAGCAAGGGGGAGAACACCGGGGAGCTGTTTTTT. This encodes CASKGENTGELFF. The chain has TRBV6-6 and TRBJ2-2; D might be TRBD1 (6 bases). V was shortened by 7 bases and J by 1 base, with 7 bases between the two germline ends. CDR1 and CDR2 (germline): MNHNY, SVGAGI (reference sequence). This CDR3 region has 13 residues.

This clone was seen at least ten times. This sequence joins TRBV30 and TRBJ1-5, with D maybe TRBD1 (6 bases). CDR1 GTSNPN and CDR2 SVGIG come from the germline V gene (reference sequence). The CDR3 contains 13 residues. V was clipped by 2 bases and J by 4 bases, with 9 bases between them. The CDR3 reads CAWSTTGNQPQHF. DNA of the CDR3: TGTGCCTGGAGTACCACAGGGAATCAGCCCCAGCATTTT.

This clone was recorded at least ten times. The chain has TRBV9 and TRBJ2-5; maybe TRBD2 (6 bases). Germline CDR1 and CDR2: SGDLS and YYNGEE. This CDR3 comprises 15 residues. Trimming stripped 4 bases from V and 4 bases from J, with 17 bases between. The CDR3 coding sequence is TGTGCCAGCAGCCAAGGGATTGGGGGGTTAGAGACCCAGTACTTC. Amino acids: CASSQGIGGLETQYF.

This clone was recorded at least ten times. The genes are TRBV4-1 and TRBJ2-1, with a weak D call TRBD2 (6 bases). CDR3 size: 15 residues. Between the trimmed V and J ends, which lost 6 bases and 0 bases, there was a span of 12 bases. From germline, CDR1 is MGHRA and CDR2 YSYEKL. Here the CDR3 DNA reads TGCGCCAGCAGGGTCTCTAGCGCCTCCTACAATGAGCAGTTCTTC. This codes for CASRVSSASYNEQFF.

This clone was observed at least ten times. This rearrangement joins TRBV4-3 to TRBJ2-1; 12 bases match TRBD2. The J segment lost 0 bases and the V segment lost 2 bases, leaving 2 bases of the junction unmatched. In germline, CDR1 is LGHNA, CDR2 YSLEER. This CDR3 is 17 amino acids long. CDR3 protein: CASSQPGLAGSYNEQFF. For the CDR3, the DNA is TGCGCCAGCAGCCAACCGGGACTAGCGGGCTCCTACAATGAGCAGTTCTTC.

Many counts were recorded for this clone. This rearrangement joins TRBV19 to TRBJ2-7, with D perhaps matching TRBD2 (6 bases). Germline CDR1 and CDR2: LNHDA and SQIVND (reference sequence). The CDR3 extends over 15 amino acids. The V end lost 6 bases, the J end lost 0 bases, and 15 bases lay between the germline ends. CDR3 sequence (DNA): TGTGCCAGTAGGCAGTCGGCGGGAAGCTCCTACGAGCAGTACGTC. Amino acid sequence: CASRQSAGSSYEQYV.

This clone was found many times. V is TRBV7-2 and J is TRBJ2-3, with 12 positions matching TRBD2. CDR3 length: 18 residues. Germline V gene lookup returns CDR1 SGHTA and CDR2 FQGNSA. V dropped 5 bases and J dropped 3; count of bases not matched to a gene: 12. CDR3 region: CASSRRTSGVLGTDTQYF. Written as DNA, the CDR3 is TGTGCCAGCAGCCGACGGACTAGCGGGGTTCTAGGGACAGATACGCAGTATTTT.

This clone turned up a few times. The chain links TRBV15 to TRBJ2-1, with a tentative D call TRBD1 (5 bases). V was pared by 5 bases and J by 2 bases, with 13 bases between. CDR1 is LNHNV, CDR2 YYDKDF, per germline (reference sequence). The CDR3 extends over 15 amino acids. The CDR3 protein is CATSGAGSAYNEQFF. For the CDR3, the DNA is TGTGCCACCAGCGGGGCAGGATCAGCCTACAATGAGCAGTTCTTC.

At least ten counts were recorded for this clone. The rearrangement joins TRBV5-6 to TRBJ1-6; D uncertain. This CDR3 has 16 residues. The ends were cut back, 4 bases at V and 7 bases at J, with 18 bases in the middle. CDR1 is SGHDT, CDR2 YYEEEE, per germline. As DNA, the CDR3 is TGTGCCAGCAGCCCCCGCCGGGTTCTAGACAATTCACCCCTCCACTTT. Its protein is CASSPRRVLDNSPLHF.

This clone was seen many times. The rearrangement uses TRBV5-1 and TRBJ2-1, with no clear D. The CDR3 contains 13 residues. Deletions cut 3 bases from V and 4 bases from J, with 8 bases between. CDR1 is SGHRS and CDR2 is YFSETQ in the germline V gene. CDR3 in DNA: TGCGCCAGCAGCTCAGACTCTTACAATGAGCAGTTCTTC. This sequence encodes CASSSDSYNEQFF.

This clone was seen many times. The chain carries TRBV9 and TRBJ1-4; no definite D call. The V gene's germline CDR1 is SGDLS and CDR2 YYNGEE. The V end was cut by 0 bases, the J end by 7 bases, with 19 bases between. CDR3 length: 17 amino acids. The DNA for the CDR3 is TGTGCCAGCAGCGTAGCTCCGATACACGAACGCAGTGAAAAACTGTTTTTT. Amino acids: CASSVAPIHERSEKLFF.

This clone has at least ten counts. The rearrangement links TRBV5-4 to TRBJ1-4, with 8 positions matching TRBD1. Losses at the gene ends were 5 bases for V and 6 bases for J; bases not matched to a gene: 9. The CDR3 contains 15 residues. Germline values: CDR1 SGHNT, CDR2 YYREEE (reference sequence). This CDR3 is CASRLSEDRDEKLFF. The CDR3 region has the DNA TGTGCCAGCAGGCTTTCAGAGGACAGGGATGAAAAACTGTTTTTT.

There are many counts of this clone. The J gene is TRBJ2-1, the V gene TRBV9; 9 nucleotides align to TRBD1. The CDR3 extends over 15 amino acids. CDR1 is SGDLS and CDR2 is YYNGEE in the germline V gene. V shed 0 bases and J 7 bases; nucleotides not matched to a gene: 5. CDR3 bases: TGTGCCAGCAGCGTAGAGGGACAGGGTCGAAATGAGCAGTTCTTC. Translating it yields CASSVEGQGRNEQFF.

In its sample, this clone was seen many times. The CDR3: CASSQERIAAGASYNSPLHF. In DNA, the CDR3 is TGCGCCAGCAGCCAAGAGAGGATCGCGGCAGGGGCGTCCTATAATTCACCCCTCCACTTT. The chain is built from TRBV4-1 and TRBJ1-6; tentatively, D is TRBD1 (6 bases). This CDR3 has 20 amino acids. CDR1 MGHRA and CDR2 YSYEKL come from the germline V gene. The V gene lost 0 bases and the J gene lost 1 base, with 19 bases spanning the gap.

This clone came up many times. The chain links TRBV5-1 to TRBJ2-2; 10 bases line up with TRBD2. Losses at the gene ends were 3 bases for V and 7 bases for J; bases not matched to a gene: 6. CDR3 length: 15 residues. Germline CDR1 reads SGHRS; CDR2 reads YFSETQ. CDR3 in amino acids: CASSSAGGPSGELFF. The CDR3 nucleotides read TGCGCCAGCAGCTCAGCGGGAGGGCCAAGCGGGGAGCTGTTTTTT.

This clone was seen repeatedly, ten times or more. The genes are TRBV18 and TRBJ2-1; 8 nucleotides agree with TRBD2. There are 18 residues in the CDR3. Germline V gene lookup returns CDR1 KGHSH and CDR2 LQKENI. Trimming removed 0 bases from V and 4 bases from J; junction bases left unmatched: 11. The CDR3 region has the DNA TGTGCCAGCTCACCACCAGGTGTCGGGGGGGCCAAATACAATGAGCAGTTCTTC. It encodes CASSPPGVGGAKYNEQFF.

This clone was recorded at least ten times. V and J are TRBV7-9 and TRBJ1-4, with TRBD1 matching 7 bases. The CDR3 contains 15 residues. Germline V gene sequence: CDR1 SEHNR, CDR2 FQNEAQ (reference sequence). Trimming cost V 5 bases and J 2 bases; bases outside gene matches: 5. The CDR3 bases are TGTGCCAGCAGCATGACAGGGATGACTAATGAAAAACTGTTTTTT. Its protein is CASSMTGMTNEKLFF.

This clone was detected only a few times. Relative to the germline gene, one junction end is altered; a read error may explain this. The J gene is TRBJ2-5, the V gene TRBV2; no clear D gene. Germline CDR1 reads SNHLY; CDR2 reads FYNNEI. There are 10 residues in the CDR3. The CDR3 loop reads CASSEETQYF. CDR3 nucleotides: TGTGCCAGCAGCGAAGAGACCCAGTACTTC.

The table lists this clone with many counts. The V and J genes are TRBV10-3 and TRBJ1-2; D not resolved. The ends were cut back, 4 bases at V and 4 bases at J, with 10 bases in the middle. Per the germline V gene, CDR1 is ENHRY and CDR2 is SYGVKD. This CDR3 region has 13 residues. This CDR3 reads CAISVAESYGYTF. The CDR3 coding sequence is TGTGCCATCAGTGTGGCGGAGAGCTATGGCTACACCTTC.

The chain combines TRBV5-4 with TRBJ1-4; D gene unclear. CDR1 SGHNT and CDR2 YYREEE come from the germline V gene (reference sequence). The CDR3 loop spans 14 amino acids. V gave up 2 bases and J gave up 4 bases, with 9 bases separating them. Here the CDR3 DNA reads TGTGCCAGCAGCTTCCGGGGAGATAATGAAAAACTGTTTTTT. It translates to CASSFRGDNEKLFF.

This clone was counted ten times or more. The V gene is TRBV11-3, the J gene TRBJ1-4, with 7 nucleotides matching TRBD1. CDR3 size: 13 residues. The V gene end was trimmed by 5 bases and the J gene end by 6 bases; junction bases not matched to a gene: 3. The V gene's germline CDR1 is SGHNT and CDR2 YENEEA. The CDR3 is CASSRGQDEKLFF. DNA for the CDR3: TGTGCCAGCAGCCGTGGACAGGATGAAAAACTGTTTTTT.

This chain joins TRBV4-3 and TRBJ2-5, with a possible D match to TRBD2 (5 bases). In germline, CDR1 is LGHNA, CDR2 YSLEER. The CDR3 is 15 residues long. V lost 0 bases, J lost 1 base, and 9 bases lay in between. The CDR3 nucleotides read TGCGCCAGCAGCCAAGATGCTAGCCCCCAAGAGACCCAGTACTTC. This codes for CASSQDASPQETQYF.

This clone has ten or more counts. This rearrangement joins TRBV6-5 to TRBJ1-2, with 9 bases matching TRBD1. CDR3 size: 13 residues. Trimming at V came to 4 bases and at J to 8 bases, leaving 5 bases not matched to a gene. Per germline, CDR1 MNHEY and CDR2 SVGAGI. The CDR3 protein is CASSWDRAQGYTF. The CDR3 coding sequence is TGTGCCAGCAGTTGGGACAGGGCCCAAGGCTACACCTTC.

In this sample, this clone turned up a few times. The rearrangement joins TRBV6-6 to TRBJ1-2, with D maybe TRBD1 (6 bases). V was pared by 4 bases and J by 0 bases, with 12 bases between. Looked up from germline, CDR1 is MNHNY and CDR2 is SVGAGI (reference sequence). There are 15 residues in the CDR3. CDR3 region: CASSFRTEANYGYTF. CDR3 bases: TGTGCCAGCAGTTTTAGGACAGAAGCTAACTATGGCTACACCTTC.